This T cell receptor (beta chain) was recovered during a study of control samples from healthy donors and cancer patients. Here immunoSEQ multiplex PCR was the method, and the copy in TCRdb shows in-frame clones only, minus some. This table holds around 150,000 clones, roughly 94% found once. Trimming left V 4 bases short and J 6 bases short, with 16 bases between. This CDR3 spans 15 amino acids. Germline loops: CDR1 SGHNT, CDR2 YYREEE (reference sequence). This clone occurred once. The chain recombines TRBV5-4 with TRBJ2-2, with D perhaps matching TRBD2 (6 bases). This clonotype originated in a woman aged 40 to 50 in good health. Sequences were obtained from blood. The CDR3 sequence: CASSQDYNLAGELFF. CDR3 coding DNA: TGTGCCAGCAGCCAGGACTACAACCTCGCCGGGGAGCTGTTTTTT.